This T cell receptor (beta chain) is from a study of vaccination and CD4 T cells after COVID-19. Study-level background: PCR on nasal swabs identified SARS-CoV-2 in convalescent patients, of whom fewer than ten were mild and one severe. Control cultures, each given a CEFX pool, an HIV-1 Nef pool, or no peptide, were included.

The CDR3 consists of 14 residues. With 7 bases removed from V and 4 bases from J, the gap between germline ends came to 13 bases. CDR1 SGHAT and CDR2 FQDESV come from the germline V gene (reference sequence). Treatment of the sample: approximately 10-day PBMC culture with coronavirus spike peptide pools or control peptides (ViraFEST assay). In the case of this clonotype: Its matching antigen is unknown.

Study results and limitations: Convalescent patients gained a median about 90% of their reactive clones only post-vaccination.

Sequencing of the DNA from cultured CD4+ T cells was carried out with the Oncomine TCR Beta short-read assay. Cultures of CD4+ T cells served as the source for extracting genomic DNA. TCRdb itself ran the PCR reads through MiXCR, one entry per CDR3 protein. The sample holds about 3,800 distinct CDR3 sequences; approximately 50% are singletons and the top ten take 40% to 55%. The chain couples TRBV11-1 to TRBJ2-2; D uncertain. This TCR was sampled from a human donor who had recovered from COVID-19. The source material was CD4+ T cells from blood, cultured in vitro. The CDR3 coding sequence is TGTGCCAGCACCCCCCTGCTTTTCACCGGGGAGCTGTTTTTT. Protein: CASTPLLFTGELFF.